This TCR beta chain appears in the sequencing data of a study of cytomegalovirus exposure and HLA in healthy donors. Whole-study context: An analysis done earlier identified about 100 million unique TCR beta sequences from around 180 million T cells. Findings and caveats of the study: Indistinguishable V segments, including TRBV6-2 and TRBV6-3, were excluded.

As for the donors, each was a healthy bone marrow donor. Use of 60 Vbeta and 13 Jbeta primers characterized the PCR. The repertoire was sequenced with immunoSEQ multiplex PCR; TCRdb's copy has only in-frame clones and lacks some. The sample has some 61,000 clones, more than 80% seen once. Concerning this clone itself: The antigen is not known.

From germline, CDR1 is MDHEN and CDR2 SYDVKM. The V and J ends lost 6 bases and 8 bases respectively, with 10 bases between them. The CDR3 has 11 residues. The rearrangement joins TRBV28 to TRBJ1-2; D is undetermined. The source is a human donor in good health. The specimen sequenced was PBMCs. The CDR3 is CASRARGGYTF. The CDR3, as DNA: TGTGCCAGCAGAGCGCGAGGAGGCTACACCTTC.